This T cell receptor beta chain is drawn from a study of Graves' ophthalmopathy and Graves' hyperthyroidism. CDR1 and CDR2 from the germline V gene are SGHTA and FQGNSA. This CDR3 comprises 14 residues. Trimming removed 0 bases at V and 4 bases at J, with 6 bases between. This clonotype has a count of ten or more. CDR3 regions of TCR beta were amplified from RNA transcripts. HTBI-primed first-round RT-PCR preceded second-round multiplex PCR. TCRdb used MiXCR to reprocess the multiplex PCR reads, holding one entry per CDR3 protein. Among some 360,000 distinct CDR3 sequences listed, 15% to 20% were seen once.

V gene TRBV7-2 combines with J gene TRBJ2-2; no definite D call. The sample comprised peripheral blood. This receptor was identified in an adult woman with stable Graves' hyperthyroidism. This CDR3 is CASSLALGTGELFF. Written as DNA, the CDR3 is TGTGCCAGCAGCTTAGCGCTTGGCACCGGGGAGCTGTTTTTT.